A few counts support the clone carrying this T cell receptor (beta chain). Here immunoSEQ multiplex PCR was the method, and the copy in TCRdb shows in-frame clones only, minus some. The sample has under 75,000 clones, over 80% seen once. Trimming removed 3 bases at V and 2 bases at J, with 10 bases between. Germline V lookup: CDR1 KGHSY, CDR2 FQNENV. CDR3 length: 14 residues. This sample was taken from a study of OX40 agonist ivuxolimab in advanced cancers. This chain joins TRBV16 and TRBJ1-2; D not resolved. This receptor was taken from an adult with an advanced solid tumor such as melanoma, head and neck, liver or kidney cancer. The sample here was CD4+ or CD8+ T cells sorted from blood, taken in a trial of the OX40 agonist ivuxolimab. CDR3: CASSHGHTNYGYTF. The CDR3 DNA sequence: TGTGCCAGCAGCCACGGGCATACCAACTATGGCTACACCTTC.